These T cell receptor beta chains were read from a single sample in a study of radiotherapy plus CTLA-4 blockade in lung cancer. Sequencing was performed with immunoSEQ multiplex PCR; in TCRdb, only in-frame clones are kept and a portion is missing. The sample has over 80,000 clones, 75% to 90% seen once. The sample here was peripheral blood, taken from a patient treated with radiotherapy plus ipilimumab. These receptor sequences come from a human donor with non-small cell lung cancer who had stable disease on radiotherapy plus ipilimumab. Both conserved end residues are part of each CDR3. The D gene is left open where the match is weak. For some rows the clone size is stated as once, few or many, or as a class when expanded; others skip it.

v_gene	j_gene	d_gene	abundance	CDR3nt	CDR3aa
TRBV5-5	TRBJ1-3	TRBD1	few	TGTGCCAGCAGCAGGGGGGACAGTCCCTCTGGAAACACCATATATTTT	CASSRGDSPSGNTIYF
TRBV19	TRBJ2-2	-	-	TGTGCCAGTAGTAAGGTTGCCATTCGAGCCGGGGAGCTGTTTTTT	CASSKVAIRAGELFF
TRBV28	TRBJ2-7	-	-	TGTGCCAGCAGCCCGCTTCCGACAGCCTACGAGCAGTACTTC	CASSPLPTAYEQYF
TRBV7-6	TRBJ1-5	-	-	TGTGCCAGCAGTCCAGGGGATCGCAATCAGCCCCAGCATTTT	CASSPGDRNQPQHF
TRBV5-4	TRBJ1-2	-	few	TGTGCCAGCAGCTGGCGGGAGCCCTATGGCTACACCTTC	CASSWREPYGYTF
TRBV6-1	TRBJ2-7	TRBD2	-	TGTGCCAGCAGTGAACCCGGGGGGGCGACTTACGAGCAGTACTTC	CASSEPGGATYEQYF
TRBV30	TRBJ1-6	-	once	TGTGCCTGGAGTGTTCTCGGGAATTATAATTCACCCCTCCACTTT	CAWSVLGNYNSPLHF
TRBV28	TRBJ1-4	-	-	TGTGCCAGCGGGGGGGGCTTAGAAAAACTGTTTTTT	CASGGGLEKLFF
TRBV9	TRBJ1-2	TRBD1	-	TGTGCCAGCAGCAACCCGCGGACAGGGACTAACTATGGCTACACCTTC	CASSNPRTGTNYGYTF
TRBV7-2	TRBJ2-7	TRBD2	-	TGTGCCAGCAGCCCGACTAGCGGTTCCTACGAGCAGTACTTC	CASSPTSGSYEQYF
TRBV11-2	TRBJ2-2	TRBD2	once	TGTGCCAGCAGCTTAGTGGATTGGGGGGGGAACACCGGGGAGCTGTTTTTT	CASSLVDWGGNTGELFF
TRBV10-3	TRBJ2-7	-	few	TGTGCCATCAGTGGCCCCCGAGGGGGGGCGGGCGAGCAGTACTTC	CAISGPRGGAGEQYF
TRBV30	TRBJ2-1	TRBD2	-	TGTGCCTGGGACGTTCAGGGACTAGCCCTCGTCGAGCAGTTCTTC	CAWDVQGLALVEQFF
TRBV15	TRBJ1-1	-	-	TGTGCCACCAGCCCGATTTTGAACACTGAAGCTTTCTTT	CATSPILNTEAFF
TRBV28	TRBJ1-4	-	-	TGTGCCAGCAAGAGAGGAGGCCCCGTTCATGAAAAACTGTTTTTT	CASKRGGPVHEKLFF
TRBV30	TRBJ2-1	TRBD2	-	TGTGCCTGGAGTGGCCTAGCGGATTACAATGAGCAGTTCTTC	CAWSGLADYNEQFF
TRBV9	TRBJ2-3	-	few	TGTGCCAGCAGCGTAGCCCCAACTACTGCAGATACGCAGTATTTT	CASSVAPTTADTQYF
TRBV4-1	TRBJ1-2	TRBD1	-	TGCGCCAGCAGCCAAGGGCTGACAGGGCCCTCGGGGGGCTACACCTTC	CASSQGLTGPSGGYTF
TRBV5-4	TRBJ2-3	TRBD2	-	TGTGCCAGCAGCCCCGAACCGGGGGGGGCAGATACGCAGTATTTT	CASSPEPGGADTQYF
TRBV5-1	TRBJ2-5	-	-	TGCGCCAGCAGCCCTGGAGGGGTCCAAGAGACCCAGTACTTC	CASSPGGVQETQYF
TRBV28	TRBJ1-5	-	-	TGTGCCAGCTTATCCGGGCCCTCCAATCAGCCCCAGCATTTT	CASLSGPSNQPQHF
TRBV30	TRBJ1-6	-	-	TGTGCCTGGGAAAGGGCATGGGATTCACCCCTCCACTTT	CAWERAWDSPLHF
TRBV5-1	TRBJ2-1	TRBD1	-	TGCGCCAGCAGCTTCCGGACAGGGGTAGGCAATGAGCAGTTCTTC	CASSFRTGVGNEQFF
TRBV5-6	TRBJ2-3	-	-	TGTGCCAGCAGCTTGTTCTCCACAGATACGCAGTATTTT	CASSLFSTDTQYF
TRBV7-2	TRBJ2-1	TRBD2	few	TGTGCCAGCAGCTTTAGCGGGTCCTACAATGAGCAGTTCTTC	CASSFSGSYNEQFF
TRBV6-1	TRBJ2-1	-	-	TGTGCCAGCAGTGAAGTGACAGTTAGTGAGCAGTTCTTC	CASSEVTVSEQFF
TRBV6-1	TRBJ1-2	-	-	TGTGCCAGCACACACAGGGCGAACTATGGCTACACCTTC	CASTHRANYGYTF
TRBV6-6	TRBJ1-1	-	-	TGTGCCAGCAGTTACGCCGGACAGACGAACACTGAAGCTTTCTTT	CASSYAGQTNTEAFF
TRBV2	TRBJ2-7	TRBD2	once	TGTGCCAGCAGTGAATCGACTAGCGGGGGGGCCGGGGTAAGCGAGCAGTACTTC	CASSESTSGGAGVSEQYF
TRBV28	TRBJ2-5	-	-	TGTGCCAGCAGTTTCGGGGTTTCCCAGTACTTC	CASSFGVSQYF
TRBV9	TRBJ2-1	-	-	TGTGCCAGCAGTCGGGCGGGACCAGACAATGAGCAGTTCTTC	CASSRAGPDNEQFF
TRBV2	TRBJ2-7	-	-	TGTGCCAGCAGTGAATCCTGGGGATTCGGGTCCTACGAGCAGTACTTC	CASSESWGFGSYEQYF
TRBV5-6	TRBJ2-2	-	-	TGTGCCAGCAGCTTGGGGCCAGGGGCCACCGGGGAGCTGTTTTTT	CASSLGPGATGELFF
TRBV18	TRBJ1-2	-	-	TGTGCCAGCTCACCGCAGACCGACTATGGCTACACCTTC	CASSPQTDYGYTF
TRBV9	TRBJ2-7	TRBD1	-	TGTGCCAGCAGCGGTGCCCCGGGACAGGCTCGCTACGAGCAGTACTTC	CASSGAPGQARYEQYF
TRBV5-1	TRBJ1-1	-	-	TGCGCCAGCAGATACTTTCAGGAGAACACTGAAGCTTTCTTT	CASRYFQENTEAFF